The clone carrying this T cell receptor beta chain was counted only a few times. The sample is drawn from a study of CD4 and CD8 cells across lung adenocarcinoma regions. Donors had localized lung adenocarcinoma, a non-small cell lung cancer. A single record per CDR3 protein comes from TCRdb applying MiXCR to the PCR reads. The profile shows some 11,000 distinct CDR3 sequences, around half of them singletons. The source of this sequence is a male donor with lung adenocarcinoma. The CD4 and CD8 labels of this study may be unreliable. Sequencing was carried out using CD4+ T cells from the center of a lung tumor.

CDR3 coding DNA: TGTGCCATCAGTGATCGGACTAGCGGGTTGCGGGAGAACACCGGGGAGCTGTTTTTT. This gives the protein CAISDRTSGLRENTGELFF. The rearrangement uses TRBV10-3 and TRBJ2-2, with TRBD2 identical over 11 bases. Germline values: CDR1 ENHRY, CDR2 SYGVKD. The V and J ends lost 3 bases and 1 base, in that order; junction bases with no gene match: 10. This CDR3 spans 19 amino acids.